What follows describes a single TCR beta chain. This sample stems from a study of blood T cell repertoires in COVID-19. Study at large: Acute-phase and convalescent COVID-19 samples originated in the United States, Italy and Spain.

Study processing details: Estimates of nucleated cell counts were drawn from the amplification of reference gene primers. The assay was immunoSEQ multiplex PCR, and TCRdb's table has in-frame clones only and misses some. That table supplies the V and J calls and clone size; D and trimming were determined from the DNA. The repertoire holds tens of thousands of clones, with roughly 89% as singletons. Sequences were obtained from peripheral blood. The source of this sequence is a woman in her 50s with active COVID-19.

This CDR3 reads CASRRGTGGQNEQFF. The CDR3 DNA is TGTGCCAGCAGACGAGGGACAGGGGGCCAGAATGAGCAGTTCTTC. The genes are TRBV7-8 and TRBJ2-1; 12 bases agree with TRBD1. Losses at the gene ends were 6 bases for V and 7 bases for J; bases not matched to a gene: 7. Germline V lookup: CDR1 SGHVS, CDR2 FQNEAQ. The CDR3 totals 15 residues.